Shown below are 10 T cell receptor beta chains from a single sample sequenced in a study of blood T cells in healthy people across ages (dated by TCRdb to about 2015). The library was made by 5' RACE. The instrument given in TCRdb is Illumina HiSeq 2500. A second about 7 to 11 cycle PCR used a sample-barcoded 5' primer and a J-beta primer mix. The raw public reads went through TCRdb reprocessing: fastp at Q25, MiXCR clone calling, in-frame beta chains kept. Here each entry gathers all rows of one CDR3 protein and keeps the most common genes and DNA. The table for this sample lists 450,000 to 600,000 distinct CDR3 sequences; 27% of them were counted only once. The ten largest clones take up approximately 3.6% of the sample. These same data were also listed under a study on T cells of mothers and their children.

The sample was blood. Source of these receptors: a boy aged 2 to 10 in good health.

The chain couples TRBV20-1 to TRBJ2-3; TRBD2 matches at 14 bases. The ends lost 6 bases at V and 5 bases at J; junction bases unmatched: 7. The CDR3 covers 15 residues. Germline CDR1 reads DFQATT; CDR2 reads SNEGSKA (reference sequence). The CDR3 nucleotides are TGCAGTGCCCGGGGGGGGACTAGCGGGGGAGATACGCAGTATTTT. This codes for CSARGGTSGGDTQYF.

This clonotype was seen once. The genes are TRBV4-3 and TRBJ2-7; D unclear. Germline CDR1 LGHNA, CDR2 YSLEER. CDR3 size: 14 residues. V was clipped by 1 base and J by 2 bases, with 9 bases between them. In DNA, the CDR3 is TGCGCCAGCAGCCAAGGTCGCAGTCCCTACGAGCAGTACTTC. Its protein is CASSQGRSPYEQYF.

This chain links TRBV5-1 with TRBJ2-1; D is unclear. V dropped 3 bases and J dropped 0 bases, with 10 bases sitting between them. The CDR3 extends over 15 amino acids. Germline V gene sequence: CDR1 SGHRS, CDR2 YFSETQ. The CDR3 region is CASSYTMGSYNEQFF. The CDR3 DNA follows: TGCGCCAGCAGCTACACTATGGGCTCCTACAATGAGCAGTTCTTC. The variable domain in full, completed from reference TRBV5-1 and TRBJ2-1, reads KAGVTQTPRYLIKTRGQQVTLSCSPISGHRSVSWYQQTPGQGLQFLFEYFSETQRNKGNFPGRFSGRQFSNSRSEMNVSTLELGDSALYLCASSYTMGSYNEQFFGPGTRLTVL.

This clonotype has a handful of counts. The chain carries TRBV6-5 and TRBJ2-2, with D maybe TRBD1 (5 bases). Trimming left V 0 bases short and J 7 bases short, with 9 bases between. CDR1 is MNHEY and CDR2 is SVGAGI in the germline V gene. The CDR3 runs to 14 residues. The CDR3 DNA reads as TGTGCCAGCAGTTACTCGTTTGACAGCGGGGAGCTGTTTTTT. Amino acids: CASSYSFDSGELFF.

This clonotype was recorded a few times. This sequence joins TRBV15 and TRBJ2-7; perhaps TRBD1 as D (6 bases). This CDR3 has 15 residues. Germline lookup yields CDR1 LNHNV and CDR2 YYDKDF (reference sequence). Between the trimmed V and J ends, which lost 0 bases and 4 bases, there was a span of 13 bases. The CDR3 bases are TGTGCCACCAGCAGAGATAAGGGACAAAAATACGAGCAGTACTTC. As protein: CATSRDKGQKYEQYF.

This chain connects TRBV6-2 or TRBV6-3 to TRBJ2-5, with 9 bases fitting TRBD2. The CDR3 loop spans 14 amino acids. The J segment lost 6 bases and the V segment lost 2 bases, leaving 4 bases of the junction unmatched. Germline V gene lookup returns CDR1 MNHEY and CDR2 SVGEGT. The CDR3: CASSYAGGSQTQYF. In DNA, the CDR3 is TGTGCCAGCAGTTACGCGGGAGGGTCGCAGACCCAGTACTTC.

This clonotype was recorded a few times. The chain links TRBV5-1 to TRBJ2-7; D may correspond to TRBD1 or TRBD2 (5 bases each). CDR1 is SGHRS and CDR2 is YFSETQ in the germline V gene. There are 17 residues in the CDR3. V was clipped by 4 bases and J by 5 bases, with 25 bases between them. Here the CDR3 DNA reads TGCGCCAGCAGCCCGATATCGACCGGGACGCAGGGTCACGAGCAGTACTTC. Amino acid sequence: CASSPISTGTQGHEQYF.

CDR3 nucleotide sequence: TGTGCCAGCAGATCCGGGAGGGGGCACACCGGGGAGCTGTTTTTT. Translation gives CASRSGRGHTGELFF. The chain recombines TRBV9 with TRBJ2-2; TRBD2 might be the D (8 bases). V was cut by 5 bases and J by 3 bases, with 14 bases left in between. Germline lookup yields CDR1 SGDLS and CDR2 YYNGEE. This CDR3 has 15 amino acids.

The chain joins TRBV20-1 to TRBJ1-3; a possible D gene is TRBD1 (6 bases). Per the germline V gene, CDR1 is DFQATT and CDR2 is SNEGSKA (reference sequence). The ends were cut back, 3 bases at V and 7 bases at J, with 19 bases in the middle. The CDR3 has 15 residues. The CDR3 here is CSARDSWTAGNTIYF. For the CDR3, the DNA is TGCAGTGCTAGGGACAGCTGGACTGCCGGGAACACCATATATTTT.

This chain links TRBV10-3 with TRBJ2-3; the match to TRBD2 covers 7 bases. CDR1 ENHRY and CDR2 SYGVKD come from the germline V gene. This CDR3 comprises 13 residues. V gave up 10 bases and J gave up 4 bases; unmatched junction bases: 8. The CDR3 nucleotides are TGTGCCACCTGGGAGGGGTGGGCAGATACGCAGTATTTT. Translation gives CATWEGWADTQYF.